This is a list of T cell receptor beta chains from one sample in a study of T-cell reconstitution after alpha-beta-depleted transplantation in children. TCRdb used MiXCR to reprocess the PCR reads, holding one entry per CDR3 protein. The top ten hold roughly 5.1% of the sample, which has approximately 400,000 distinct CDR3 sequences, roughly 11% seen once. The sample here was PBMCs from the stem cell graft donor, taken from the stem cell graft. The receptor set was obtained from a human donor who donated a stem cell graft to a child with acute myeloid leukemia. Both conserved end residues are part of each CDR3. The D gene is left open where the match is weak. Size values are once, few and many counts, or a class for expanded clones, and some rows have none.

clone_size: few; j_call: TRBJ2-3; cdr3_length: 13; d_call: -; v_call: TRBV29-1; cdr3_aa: CSVETGDTDTQYF; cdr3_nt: TGCAGCGTTGAGACCGGGGACACAGATACGCAGTATTTT
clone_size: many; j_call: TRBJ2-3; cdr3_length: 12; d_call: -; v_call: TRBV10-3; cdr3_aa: CAISESRDTQYF; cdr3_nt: TGTGCCATCAGTGAGTCCCGGGATACGCAGTATTTT
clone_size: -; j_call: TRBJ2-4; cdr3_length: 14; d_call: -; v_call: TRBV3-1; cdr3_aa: CASSQEERANIQYF; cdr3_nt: TGTGCCAGCAGCCAAGAGGAAAGGGCCAACATTCAGTACTTC
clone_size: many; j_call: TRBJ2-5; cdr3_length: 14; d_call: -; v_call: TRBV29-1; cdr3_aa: CSVGLGATGETQYF; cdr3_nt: TGCAGCGTTGGCCTAGGGGCCACGGGGGAGACCCAGTACTTC
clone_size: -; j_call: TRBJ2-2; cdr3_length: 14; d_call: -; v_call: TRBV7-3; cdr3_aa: CASSLSRRDGELFF; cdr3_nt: TGTGCCAGCAGCTTAAGCCGCCGGGACGGGGAGCTGTTTTTT
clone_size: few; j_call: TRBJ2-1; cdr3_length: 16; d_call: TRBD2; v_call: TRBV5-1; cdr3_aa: CASSMTSGFGYNEQFF; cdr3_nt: TGCGCCAGCAGCATGACTAGCGGGTTTGGCTACAATGAGCAGTTCTTC
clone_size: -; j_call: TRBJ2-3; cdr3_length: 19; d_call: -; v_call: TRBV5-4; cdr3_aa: CASSFFLASFSTSTDTQYF; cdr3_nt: TGTGCCAGCAGCTTTTTCCTTGCGTCCTTCTCAACTAGCACAGATACGCAGTATTTT
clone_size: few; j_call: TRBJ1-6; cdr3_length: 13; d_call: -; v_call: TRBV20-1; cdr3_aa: CSASPGLGTPLHF; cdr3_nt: TGCAGTGCTAGCCCCGGGCTGGGGACACCCCTCCACTTT
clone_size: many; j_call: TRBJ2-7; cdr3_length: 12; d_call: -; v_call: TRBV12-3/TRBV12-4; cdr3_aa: CASRGASYEQYF; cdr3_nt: TGTGCCAGCAGAGGGGCCTCCTACGAGCAGTACTTC
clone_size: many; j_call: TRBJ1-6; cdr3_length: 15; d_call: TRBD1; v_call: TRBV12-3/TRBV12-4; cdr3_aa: CASSYPGQGNSPLHF; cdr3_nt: TGTGCCAGCAGTTATCCGGGACAGGGCAATTCACCCCTCCACTTT
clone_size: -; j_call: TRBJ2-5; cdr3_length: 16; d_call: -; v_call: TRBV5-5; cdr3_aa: CASSLYTWRAPETQYF; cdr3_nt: TGTGCCAGCAGCTTGTACACCTGGAGGGCCCCGGAGACCCAGTACTTC
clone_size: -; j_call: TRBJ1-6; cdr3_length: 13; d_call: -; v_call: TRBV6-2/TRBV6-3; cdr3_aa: CASASRNNSPLHF; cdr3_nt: TGTGCCAGCGCTTCACGAAATAATTCACCCCTCCACTTT
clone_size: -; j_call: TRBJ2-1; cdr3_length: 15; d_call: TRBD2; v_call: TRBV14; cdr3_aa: CVSSPVGGGYNEQFF; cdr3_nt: TGTGTCAGCAGCCCCGTTGGGGGGGGATACAATGAGCAGTTCTTC
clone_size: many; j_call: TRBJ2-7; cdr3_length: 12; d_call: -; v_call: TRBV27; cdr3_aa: CASSLRGYEQYF; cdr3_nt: TGTGCCAGCAGTTTGAGAGGCTACGAGCAGTACTTC
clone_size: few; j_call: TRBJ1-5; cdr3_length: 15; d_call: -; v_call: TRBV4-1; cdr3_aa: CASSQVGQANQPQHF; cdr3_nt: TGCGCCAGCAGCCAAGTAGGGCAGGCAAATCAGCCCCAGCATTTT
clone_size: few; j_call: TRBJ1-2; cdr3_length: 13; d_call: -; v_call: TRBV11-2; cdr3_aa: CASSLVWGDGYTF; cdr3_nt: TGTGCCAGCAGCTTAGTTTGGGGGGATGGCTACACCTTC
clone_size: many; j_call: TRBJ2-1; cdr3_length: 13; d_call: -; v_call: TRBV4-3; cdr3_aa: CASSRGLGEEQFF; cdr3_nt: TGCGCCAGCAGCCGGGGACTCGGGGAGGAGCAGTTCTTC
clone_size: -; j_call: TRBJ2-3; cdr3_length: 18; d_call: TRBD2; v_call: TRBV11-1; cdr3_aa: CASSSGLAGGVQADTQYF; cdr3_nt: TGTGCCAGCAGTTCGGGACTAGCGGGAGGAGTTCAAGCAGATACGCAGTATTTT
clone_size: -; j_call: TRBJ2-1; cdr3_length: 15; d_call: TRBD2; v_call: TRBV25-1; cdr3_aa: CASSAAGTSRLLQFF; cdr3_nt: TGTGCCAGCAGTGCCGCCGGGACTAGCCGCCTACTGCAGTTCTTC
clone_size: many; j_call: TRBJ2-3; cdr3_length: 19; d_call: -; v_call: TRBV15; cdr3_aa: CATSRGSPLGRRSTDTQYF; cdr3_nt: TGTGCCACCAGCAGAGGGTCGCCCTTGGGACGGAGGAGCACAGATACGCAGTATTTT
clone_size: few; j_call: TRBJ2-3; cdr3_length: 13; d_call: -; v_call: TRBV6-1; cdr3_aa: CASSRRQTDTQYF; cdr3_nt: TGTGCCAGCAGTCGGAGACAGACAGATACGCAGTATTTT
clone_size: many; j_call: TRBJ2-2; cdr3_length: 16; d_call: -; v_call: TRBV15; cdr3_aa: CATSSQRGRAGGELFF; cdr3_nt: TGTGCCACCAGCAGCCAACGGGGTAGGGCTGGCGGGGAGCTGTTTTTT
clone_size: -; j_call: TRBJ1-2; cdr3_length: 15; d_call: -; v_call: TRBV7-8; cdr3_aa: CASSLIGLSGYGYTF; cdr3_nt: TGTGCCAGCAGCTTAATAGGTCTCTCGGGCTATGGCTACACCTTC
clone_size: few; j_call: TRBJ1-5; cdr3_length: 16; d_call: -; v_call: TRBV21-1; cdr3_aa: CASSKDGTGAGQPQHF; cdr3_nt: TGTGCCAGCAGCAAAGACGGGACAGGGGCTGGTCAGCCCCAGCATTTT
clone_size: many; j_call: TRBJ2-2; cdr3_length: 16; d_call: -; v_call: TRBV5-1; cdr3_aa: CASSLAWSGRTGELFF; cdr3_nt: TGCGCCAGCAGCTTGGCATGGTCAGGGAGGACCGGGGAGCTGTTTTTT